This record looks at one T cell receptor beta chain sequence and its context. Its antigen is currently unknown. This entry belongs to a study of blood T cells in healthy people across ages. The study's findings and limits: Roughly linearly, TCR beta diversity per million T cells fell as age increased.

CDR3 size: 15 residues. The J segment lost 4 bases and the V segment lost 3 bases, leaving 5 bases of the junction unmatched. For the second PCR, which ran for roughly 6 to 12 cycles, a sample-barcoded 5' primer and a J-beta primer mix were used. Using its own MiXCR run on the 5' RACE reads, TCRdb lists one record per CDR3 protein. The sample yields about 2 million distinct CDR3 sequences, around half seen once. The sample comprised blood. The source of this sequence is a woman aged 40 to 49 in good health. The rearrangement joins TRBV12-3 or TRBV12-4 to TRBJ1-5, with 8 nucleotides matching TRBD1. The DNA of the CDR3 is TGTGCCAGCAGTTTCACCCGGACAGGGAATCAGCCCCAGCATTTT. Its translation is CASSFTRTGNQPQHF.